This T cell receptor (beta chain) is drawn from a study of early T cells in non-severe SARS-CoV-2 infection (dated by TCRdb to the early 2020s). In the study overall: Because TCR sequencing relied on bulk RNA taken from unsorted whole blood, pairing of alpha and beta chains was not possible. Findings and caveats that apply to the study as a whole: Matching against VDJdb was skewed toward anti-spike CD8 responses, likely underestimated virus-specific expansions, and missed private and CD4 specificities.

Receptor amplification or capture employed 5' RACE. The instrument given in TCRdb is NextSeq 500. To correct for sequencing error and PCR bias, the TCR library protocol tagged individual cDNA molecules with unique molecular identifiers. Sequencing covered both TCR alpha and beta chains, and within each sample the abundances of alpha and beta sequences were tightly co-correlated. On the study's bioinformatics: Decombinator V4 was used to perform V gene, J gene and CDR3 annotation of TCR sequences. TCRs were defined as expanded if a significant change between any two time points was detected under a Poisson model with p below 0.0001. TCR abundances were normalised to the total number of TCRs sequenced per sample and were expressed as counts per million. MAIT TCRs were defined by TRAV1-2 paired with TRAJ12, TRAJ20 or TRAJ33, and iNKT TCRs by TRAV10 paired with TRAJ18. VDJdb, accessed 1 November 2021, was searched for CMV, EBV and SARS-CoV-2 annotated TCRs, excluding TCRs annotated for multiple antigens. TCRdb trimmed the raw reads at Q25, called clones with MiXCR and kept productive beta chains. Each entry is one CDR3 protein sequence, shown with its most common DNA and genes. TCRdb assigned the V and J calls; the authors' analysis was not used. In all, the sample holds about 64,000 distinct CDR3 sequences, and 15% to 20% of those were seen once. The ten biggest clones cover roughly 8.2% of the sample.

The study was a case-control design nested within a healthcare worker cohort in London, UK, with weekly nasopharyngeal swab PCR tests and blood sampling. Healthcare workers were recruited between 23 and 31 March 2020, during the week of the UK lockdown, and were followed weekly for up to about 15 weeks. The germline V gene gives CDR1 as SGHTA and CDR2 as FQGNSA. Its CDR3 holds 11 amino acids, cysteine through phenylalanine. Kept here is only the CDR3 DNA, which spans 33 bases and is read in frame from base 1. This clonotype was recorded a few times. Its binding antigen is unknown. The junction departs from germline at one end; a sequencing error may be responsible.

The starting material was whole blood, obtained at baseline. The source is an adult who was a healthcare worker with PCR-confirmed SARS-CoV-2 infection or an uninfected control (not recorded which). The chain was built from TRBV7-2 and TRBJ2-1; the D gene identity is not certain. Here is the DNA: TGTGCCAGCAGCATTAGCAATCTAGTTGTCTTC. It is translated as CASSISNLVVF.